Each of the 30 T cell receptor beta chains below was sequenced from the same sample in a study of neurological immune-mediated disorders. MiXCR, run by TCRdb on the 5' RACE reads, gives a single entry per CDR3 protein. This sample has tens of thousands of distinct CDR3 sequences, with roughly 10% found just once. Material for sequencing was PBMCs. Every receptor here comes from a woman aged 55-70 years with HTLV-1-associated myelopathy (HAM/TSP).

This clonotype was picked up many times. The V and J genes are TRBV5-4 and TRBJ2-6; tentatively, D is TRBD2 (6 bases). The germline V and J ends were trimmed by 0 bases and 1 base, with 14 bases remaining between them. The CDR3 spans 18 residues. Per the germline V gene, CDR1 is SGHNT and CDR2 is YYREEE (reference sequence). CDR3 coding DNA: TGTGCCAGCAGCTTGGGACTGTCCGGGAGATCTGGGGCCAACGTCCTGACTTTC. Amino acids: CASSLGLSGRSGANVLTF. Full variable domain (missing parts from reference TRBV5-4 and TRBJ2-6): ETGVTQSPTHLIKTRGQQVTLRCSSQSGHNTVSWYQQALGQGPQFIFQYYREEENGRGNFPPRFSGLQFPNYSSELNVNALELDDSALYLCASSLGLSGRSGANVLTFGAGSRLTVL.

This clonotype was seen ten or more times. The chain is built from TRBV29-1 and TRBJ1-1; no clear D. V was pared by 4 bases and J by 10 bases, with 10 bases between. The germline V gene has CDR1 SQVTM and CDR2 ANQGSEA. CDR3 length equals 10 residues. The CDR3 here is CSVVNFAAFF. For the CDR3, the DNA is TGCAGCGTTGTCAACTTCGCAGCTTTCTTT.

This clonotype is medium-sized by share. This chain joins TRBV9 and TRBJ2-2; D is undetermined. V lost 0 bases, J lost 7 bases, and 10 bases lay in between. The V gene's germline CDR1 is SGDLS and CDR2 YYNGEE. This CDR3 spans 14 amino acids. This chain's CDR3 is CASSVDLVFGELFF. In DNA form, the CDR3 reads TGTGCCAGCAGCGTAGATTTGGTGTTCGGGGAGCTGTTTTTT. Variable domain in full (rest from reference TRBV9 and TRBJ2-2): DSGVTQTPKHLITATGQRVTLRCSPRSGDLSVYWYQQSLDQGLQFLIQYYNGEERAKGNILERFSAQQFPDLHSELNLSSLELGDSALYFCASSVDLVFGELFFGEGSRLTVL.

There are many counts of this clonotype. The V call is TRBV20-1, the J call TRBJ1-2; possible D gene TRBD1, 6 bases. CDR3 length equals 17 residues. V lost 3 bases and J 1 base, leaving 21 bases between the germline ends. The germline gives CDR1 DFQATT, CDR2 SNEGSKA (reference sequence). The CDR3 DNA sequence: TGCAGTGCTAGGGAAGGGGGACAAACTCGGTTTAACTATGGCTACACCTTC. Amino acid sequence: CSAREGGQTRFNYGYTF.

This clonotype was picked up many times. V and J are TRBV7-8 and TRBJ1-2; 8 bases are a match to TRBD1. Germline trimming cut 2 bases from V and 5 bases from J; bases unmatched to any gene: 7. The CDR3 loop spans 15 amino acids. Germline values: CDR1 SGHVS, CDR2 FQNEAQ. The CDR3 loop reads CASSLRGQEFYGYTF. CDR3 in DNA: TGTGCCAGCAGCTTAAGGGGACAGGAGTTTTATGGCTACACCTTC.

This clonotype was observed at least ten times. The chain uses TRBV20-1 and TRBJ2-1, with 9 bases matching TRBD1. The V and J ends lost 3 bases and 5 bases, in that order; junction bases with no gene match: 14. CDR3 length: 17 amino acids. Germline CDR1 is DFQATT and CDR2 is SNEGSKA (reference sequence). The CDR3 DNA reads TGCAGTGCTAGTTCCTTCACCGGGACAGGGTGGGACAATGAGCAGTTCTTC. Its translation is CSASSFTGTGWDNEQFF.

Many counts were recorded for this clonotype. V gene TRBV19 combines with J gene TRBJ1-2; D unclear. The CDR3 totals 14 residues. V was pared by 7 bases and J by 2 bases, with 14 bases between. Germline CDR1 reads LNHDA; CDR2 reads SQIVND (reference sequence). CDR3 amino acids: CASNPLYSNYGYTF. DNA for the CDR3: TGTGCCAGTAATCCCTTGTACAGCAACTATGGCTACACCTTC.

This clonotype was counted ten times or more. Here the CDR3 DNA reads TGCGCCAGCAGCCGCGGGGTGATCAGAGATACGCAGTATTTT. It codes for CASSRGVIRDTQYF. The chain recombines TRBV5-1 with TRBJ2-3; a weak D match, TRBD2 (6 bases). V was shortened by 4 bases and J by 5 bases, with 14 bases between the two germline ends. The CDR3 has 14 residues. CDR1 is SGHRS and CDR2 is YFSETQ in the germline V gene.

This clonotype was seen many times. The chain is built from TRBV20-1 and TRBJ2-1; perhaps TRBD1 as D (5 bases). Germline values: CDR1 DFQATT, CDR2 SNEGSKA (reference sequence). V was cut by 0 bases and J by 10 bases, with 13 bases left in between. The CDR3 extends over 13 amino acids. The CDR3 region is CSARDPAAGEQFF. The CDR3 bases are TGCAGTGCTAGAGACCCCGCGGCAGGGGAGCAGTTCTTC.

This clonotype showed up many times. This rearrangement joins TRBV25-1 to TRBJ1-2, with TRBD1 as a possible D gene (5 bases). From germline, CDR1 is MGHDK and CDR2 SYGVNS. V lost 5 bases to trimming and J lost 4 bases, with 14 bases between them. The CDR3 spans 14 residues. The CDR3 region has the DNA TGTGCCAGCAGTCCTCACGGGGACGGCTATGGCTACACCTTC. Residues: CASSPHGDGYGYTF.

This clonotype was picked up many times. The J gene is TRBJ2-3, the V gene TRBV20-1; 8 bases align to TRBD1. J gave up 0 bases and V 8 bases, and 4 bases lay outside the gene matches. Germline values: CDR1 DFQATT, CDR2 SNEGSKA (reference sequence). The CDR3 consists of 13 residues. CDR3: CSRTGISTDTQYF. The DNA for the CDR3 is TGCAGTAGGACAGGGATTAGCACAGATACGCAGTATTTT.

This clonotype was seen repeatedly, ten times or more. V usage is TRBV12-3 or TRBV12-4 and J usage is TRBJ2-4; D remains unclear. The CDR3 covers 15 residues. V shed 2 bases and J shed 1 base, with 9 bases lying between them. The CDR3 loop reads CASSLPQFAKNIQYF. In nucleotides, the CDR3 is TGTGCCAGCAGTTTACCCCAGTTTGCCAAAAACATTCAGTACTTC.

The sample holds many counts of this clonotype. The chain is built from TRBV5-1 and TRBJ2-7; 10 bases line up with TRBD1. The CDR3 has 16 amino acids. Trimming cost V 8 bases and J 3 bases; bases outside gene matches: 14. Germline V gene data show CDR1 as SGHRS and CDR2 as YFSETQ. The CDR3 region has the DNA TGCGCCAGTTCCGGGACAGGGGATAAGTATGGCTACGAGCAGTACTTC. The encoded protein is CASSGTGDKYGYEQYF. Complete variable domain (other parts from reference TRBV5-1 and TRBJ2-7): KAGVTQTPRYLIKTRGQQVTLSCSPISGHRSVSWYQQTPGQGLQFLFEYFSETQRNKGNFPGRFSGRQFSNSRSEMNVSTLELGDSALYLCASSGTGDKYGYEQYFGPGTRLTVT.

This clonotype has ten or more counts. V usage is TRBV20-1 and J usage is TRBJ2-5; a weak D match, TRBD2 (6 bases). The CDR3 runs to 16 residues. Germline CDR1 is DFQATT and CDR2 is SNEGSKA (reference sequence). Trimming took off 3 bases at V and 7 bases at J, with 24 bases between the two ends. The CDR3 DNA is TGCAGTGCTAGTCGACCCAAGCCGGGGGTTTTTGGGACCCAGTACTTC. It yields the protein CSASRPKPGVFGTQYF.

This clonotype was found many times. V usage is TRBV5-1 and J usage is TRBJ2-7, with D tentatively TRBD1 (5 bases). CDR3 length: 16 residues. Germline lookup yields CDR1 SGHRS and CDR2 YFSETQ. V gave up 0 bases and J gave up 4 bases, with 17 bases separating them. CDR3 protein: CASSLGRLGALYEQYF. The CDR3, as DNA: TGCGCCAGCAGCTTGGGCCGTTTAGGGGCGTTATACGAGCAGTACTTC.

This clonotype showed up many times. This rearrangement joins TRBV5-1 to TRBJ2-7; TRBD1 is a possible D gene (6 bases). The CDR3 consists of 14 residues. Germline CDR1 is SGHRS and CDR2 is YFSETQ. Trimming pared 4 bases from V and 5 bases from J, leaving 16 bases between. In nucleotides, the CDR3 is TGCGCCAGCAGCAAATACAGGGAACTCGACGAGCAGTACTTC. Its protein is CASSKYRELDEQYF.

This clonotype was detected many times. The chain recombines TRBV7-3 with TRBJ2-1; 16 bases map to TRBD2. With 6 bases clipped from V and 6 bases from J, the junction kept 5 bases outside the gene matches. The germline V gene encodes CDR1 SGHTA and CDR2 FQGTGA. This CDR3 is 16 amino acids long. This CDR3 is CASSYGTSGGVNEQFF. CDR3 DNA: TGTGCCAGCAGTTATGGGACTAGCGGGGGGGTCAATGAGCAGTTCTTC.

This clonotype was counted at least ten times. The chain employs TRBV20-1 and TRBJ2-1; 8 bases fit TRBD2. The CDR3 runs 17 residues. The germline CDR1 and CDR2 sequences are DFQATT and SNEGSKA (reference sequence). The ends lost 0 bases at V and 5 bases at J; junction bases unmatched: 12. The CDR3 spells CSARDRLPGGYNNEQFF. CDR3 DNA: TGCAGTGCTAGAGATCGCCTTCCGGGGGGGTACAACAATGAGCAGTTCTTC.

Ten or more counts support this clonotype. Here the CDR3 reads CSARTAGTPNTEAFF. The CDR3 coding sequence is TGCAGTGCTAGAACGGCCGGGACACCAAACACTGAAGCTTTCTTT. The rearrangement links TRBV20-1 to TRBJ1-1; D possibly corresponds to TRBD1 (6 bases). CDR1 is DFQATT and CDR2 is SNEGSKA in the germline V gene (reference sequence). The germline V and J ends were trimmed by 2 bases and 2 bases, with 15 bases remaining between them. CDR3 length equals 15 residues.

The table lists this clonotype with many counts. The CDR3 spells CSARSPTAYNEKLFF. The CDR3 DNA reads as TGCAGTGCTAGATCGCCGACAGCCTATAATGAAAAACTGTTTTTT. The chain joins TRBV20-1 to TRBJ1-4, with D possibly matching TRBD1 (5 bases). Germline V lookup: CDR1 DFQATT, CDR2 SNEGSKA (reference sequence). Trimming left V 2 bases short and J 4 bases short, with 14 bases between. This CDR3 contains 15 residues.

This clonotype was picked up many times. CDR3 coding DNA: TGTGCCAGCAGCTTAGGCGGGTGGGATCAGCCCCAGCATTTT. Amino acids: CASSLGGWDQPQHF. The chain uses TRBV7-8 and TRBJ1-5; D gene uncertain. The CDR3 loop spans 14 amino acids. Germline V gene data show CDR1 as SGHVS and CDR2 as FQNEAQ. Trimming took 1 base from V and 5 from J, leaving 9 bases between them.

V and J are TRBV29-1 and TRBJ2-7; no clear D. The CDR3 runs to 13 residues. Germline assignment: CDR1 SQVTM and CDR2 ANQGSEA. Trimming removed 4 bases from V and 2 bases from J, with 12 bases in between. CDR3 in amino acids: CSVGFASTYEQYF. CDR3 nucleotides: TGCAGCGTTGGCTTCGCCAGTACCTACGAGCAGTACTTC.

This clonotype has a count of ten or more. CDR3 amino acids: CASSLFGGTSGGDGTQYF. The CDR3 DNA follows: TGTGCCAGCAGCTTATTCGGCGGGACTAGCGGGGGGGACGGGACCCAGTACTTC. This chain joins TRBV7-6 and TRBJ2-5, with 16 positions matching TRBD2. The V and J ends lost 2 bases and 7 bases, in that order; junction bases with no gene match: 10. The CDR3 extends over 18 amino acids. Germline V gene lookup returns CDR1 SGHVS and CDR2 FNYEAQ.

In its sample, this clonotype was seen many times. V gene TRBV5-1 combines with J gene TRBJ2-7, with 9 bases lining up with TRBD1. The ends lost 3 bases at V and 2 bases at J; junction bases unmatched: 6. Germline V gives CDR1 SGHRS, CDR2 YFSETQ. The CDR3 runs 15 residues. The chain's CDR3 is CASSYRQGGPYEQYF. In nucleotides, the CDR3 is TGCGCCAGCAGCTATCGACAGGGGGGGCCCTACGAGCAGTACTTC.

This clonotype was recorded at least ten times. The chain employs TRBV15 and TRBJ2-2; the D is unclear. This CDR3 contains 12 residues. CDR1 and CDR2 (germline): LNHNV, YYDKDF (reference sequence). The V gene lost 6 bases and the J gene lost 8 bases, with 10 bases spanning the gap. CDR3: CATRDILGELFF. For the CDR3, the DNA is TGTGCCACCAGAGACATATTGGGGGAGCTGTTTTTT.

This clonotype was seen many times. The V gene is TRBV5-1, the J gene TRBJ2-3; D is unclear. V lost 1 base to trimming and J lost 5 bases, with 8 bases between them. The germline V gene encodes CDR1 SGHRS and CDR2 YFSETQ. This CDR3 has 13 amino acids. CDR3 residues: CASSLRVEDTQYF. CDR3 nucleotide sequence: TGCGCCAGCAGCTTGCGGGTGGAAGATACGCAGTATTTT.

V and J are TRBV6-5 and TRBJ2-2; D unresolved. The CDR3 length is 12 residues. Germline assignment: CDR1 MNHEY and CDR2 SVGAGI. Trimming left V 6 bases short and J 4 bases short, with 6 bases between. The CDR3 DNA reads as TGTGCCAGCAGCTTAGGCACCGGGGAGCTGTTTTTT. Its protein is CASSLGTGELFF.

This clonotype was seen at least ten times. CDR3 in amino acids: CASGSQGSRGETQYF. CDR3 DNA: TGTGCCAGCGGATCGCAAGGCTCCAGGGGAGAGACCCAGTACTTC. The chain combines TRBV2 with TRBJ2-5; tentative D call: TRBD1 (6 bases). V was trimmed by 8 bases and J by 4 bases, leaving 20 bases between them. Germline values: CDR1 SNHLY, CDR2 FYNNEI. The length of the CDR3 is 15 residues.

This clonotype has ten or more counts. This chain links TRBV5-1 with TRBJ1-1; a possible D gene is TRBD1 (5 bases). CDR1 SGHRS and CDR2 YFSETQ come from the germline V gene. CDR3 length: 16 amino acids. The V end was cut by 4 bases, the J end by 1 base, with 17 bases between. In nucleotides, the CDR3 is TGCGCCAGCAGCGTACAACCGGGACCGACGAACACTGAAGCTTTCTTT. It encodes CASSVQPGPTNTEAFF. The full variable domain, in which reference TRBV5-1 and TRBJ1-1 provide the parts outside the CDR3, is KAGVTQTPRYLIKTRGQQVTLSCSPISGHRSVSWYQQTPGQGLQFLFEYFSETQRNKGNFPGRFSGRQFSNSRSEMNVSTLELGDSALYLCASSVQPGPTNTEAFFGQGTRLTVV.

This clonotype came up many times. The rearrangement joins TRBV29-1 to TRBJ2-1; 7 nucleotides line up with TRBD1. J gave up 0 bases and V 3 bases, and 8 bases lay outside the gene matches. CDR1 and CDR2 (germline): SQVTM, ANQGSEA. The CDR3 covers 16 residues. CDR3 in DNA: TGCAGCGTTGATCTCGGACAGGCAAGCTCCTACAATGAGCAGTTCTTC. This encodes CSVDLGQASSYNEQFF.